Each of the 9 T cell receptor beta chains below was sequenced from the same sample in a study of T cells expressing NK-cell markers. TCRdb re-called the 5' RACE reads and catalogs CDR3 proteins one per entry, DNA excluded. The sample data list some 600,000 distinct CDR3 sequences. The sample consisted of blood T cells: a sorted CD56 or NKG2C T cell subset, CD4+ or CD8+ T cells, or bulk PBMC T cells (not recorded which). These receptors came from a young man in good health.

This chain joins TRBV28 and TRBJ1-2. The germline V gene has CDR1 MDHEN and CDR2 SYDVKM. This CDR3 spans 13 amino acids. This CDR3 is CASSLRQSYGYTF.

The chain carries TRBV12-3 or TRBV12-4 and TRBJ2-3; TCRdb gives TRBD1 as the D gene, but with no DNA this cannot be confirmed. This CDR3 spans 13 amino acids. The CDR3 is CASSNSVTGTSYF.

The V call is TRBV24-1, the J call TRBJ2-3; TCRdb gives TRBD1 as the D gene, but with no DNA this cannot be confirmed. CDR3 length: 16 residues. CDR1 is KGHDR and CDR2 is SFDVKD in the germline V gene. CDR3 region: CATSDLLPGVGDTQYF.

The V call is TRBV12-3 or TRBV12-4, the J call TRBJ2-2; the TRBD1 assignment by TCRdb is unverifiable without DNA. The CDR3 has 17 residues. The chain's CDR3 is CASSLSWGQGVSGELFF.

The rearrangement uses TRBV5-6 and TRBJ1-1; TCRdb calls TRBD1, which cannot be checked without DNA. Germline values: CDR1 SGHDT, CDR2 YYEEEE. The CDR3 is 14 residues long. The CDR3 sequence: CASSRGAANTEAFF.

The J gene is TRBJ2-2, the V gene TRBV27; without DNA, the TCRdb call of TRBD1 cannot be checked. This CDR3 contains 16 residues. Germline assignment: CDR1 MNHEY and CDR2 SMNVEV (reference sequence). CDR3 loop: CASSPYRVPATGELFF.

This chain connects TRBV29-1 to TRBJ1-2; checking the TCRdb D call of TRBD1 is not possible without DNA. The CDR3 runs 11 residues. Germline CDR1 and CDR2: SQVTM and ANQGSEA. The CDR3 sequence is CSEQGAGGYTF.

This chain joins TRBV7-8 and TRBJ1-1; TCRdb indicates TRBD1, and absent DNA this call remains unverified. In germline, CDR1 is SGHVS, CDR2 FQNEAQ. This CDR3 spans 19 amino acids. CDR3 sequence: CASSLAGGRDKFLATEAFF.

This rearrangement joins TRBV7-2 to TRBJ1-2. The CDR3 sequence is 14 residues long. CDR1 is SGHTA and CDR2 is FQGNSA in the germline V gene. The CDR3 loop reads CASSLYGPNYGYTF.